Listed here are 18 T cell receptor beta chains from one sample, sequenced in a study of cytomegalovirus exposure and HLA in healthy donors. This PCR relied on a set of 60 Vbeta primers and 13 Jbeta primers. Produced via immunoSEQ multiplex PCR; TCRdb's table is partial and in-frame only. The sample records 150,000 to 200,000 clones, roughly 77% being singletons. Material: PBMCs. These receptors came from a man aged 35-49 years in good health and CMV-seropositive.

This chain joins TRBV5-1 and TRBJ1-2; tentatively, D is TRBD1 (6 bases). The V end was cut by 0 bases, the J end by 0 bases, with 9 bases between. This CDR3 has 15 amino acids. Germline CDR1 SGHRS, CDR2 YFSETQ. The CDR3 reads CASSLGQAANYGYTF. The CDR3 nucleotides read TGCGCCAGCAGCTTGGGACAGGCCGCTAACTATGGCTACACCTTC. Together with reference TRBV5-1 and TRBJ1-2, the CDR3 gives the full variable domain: KAGVTQTPRYLIKTRGQQVTLSCSPISGHRSVSWYQQTPGQGLQFLFEYFSETQRNKGNFPGRFSGRQFSNSRSEMNVSTLELGDSALYLCASSLGQAANYGYTFGSGTRLTVV.

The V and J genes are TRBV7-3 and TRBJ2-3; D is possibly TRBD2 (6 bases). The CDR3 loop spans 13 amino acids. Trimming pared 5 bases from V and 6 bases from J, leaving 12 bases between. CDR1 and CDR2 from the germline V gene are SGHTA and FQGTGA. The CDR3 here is CASSGTSIDTQYF. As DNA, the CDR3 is TGTGCCAGCAGCGGTACTAGCATTGATACGCAGTATTTT.

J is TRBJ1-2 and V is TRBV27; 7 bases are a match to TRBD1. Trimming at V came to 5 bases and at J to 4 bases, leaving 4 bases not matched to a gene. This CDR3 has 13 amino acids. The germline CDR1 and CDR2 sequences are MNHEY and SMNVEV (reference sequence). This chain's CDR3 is CASSMDRSYGYTF. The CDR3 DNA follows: TGTGCCAGCAGTATGGACAGGAGCTATGGCTACACCTTC.

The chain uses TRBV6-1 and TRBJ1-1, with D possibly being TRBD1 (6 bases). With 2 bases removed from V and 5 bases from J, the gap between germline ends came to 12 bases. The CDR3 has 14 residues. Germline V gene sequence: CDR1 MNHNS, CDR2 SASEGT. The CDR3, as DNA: TGTGCCAGCAGTGAATATGGGGGCTCGACTGAAGCTTTCTTT. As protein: CASSEYGGSTEAFF.

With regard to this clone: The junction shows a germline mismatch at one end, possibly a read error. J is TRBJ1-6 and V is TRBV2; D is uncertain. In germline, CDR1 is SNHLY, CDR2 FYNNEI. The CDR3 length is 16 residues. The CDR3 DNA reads TGTGCCAGCAAGGATCTTCTCGACTCCTATAATTCGCCCCTCCACTTT. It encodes CASKDLLDSYNSPLHF.

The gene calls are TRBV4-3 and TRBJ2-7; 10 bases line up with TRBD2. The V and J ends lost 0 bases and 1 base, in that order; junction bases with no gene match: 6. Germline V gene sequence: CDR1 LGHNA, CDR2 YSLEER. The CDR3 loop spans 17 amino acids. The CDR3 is CASSQESPLAGSYEQYF. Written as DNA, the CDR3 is TGCGCCAGCAGCCAAGAAAGCCCACTAGCGGGATCCTACGAGCAGTACTTC.

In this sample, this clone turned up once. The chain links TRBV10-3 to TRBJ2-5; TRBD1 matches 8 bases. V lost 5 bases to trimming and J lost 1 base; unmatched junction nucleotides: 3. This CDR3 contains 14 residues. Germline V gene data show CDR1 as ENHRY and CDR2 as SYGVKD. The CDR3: CAISSGGGQETQYF. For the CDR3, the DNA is TGTGCCATCAGTTCAGGGGGCGGCCAAGAGACCCAGTACTTC.

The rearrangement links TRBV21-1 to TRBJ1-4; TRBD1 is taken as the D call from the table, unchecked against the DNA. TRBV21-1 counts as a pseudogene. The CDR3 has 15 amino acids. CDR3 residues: CASTQGGQGVEKLFF. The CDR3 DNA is TGTGCCAGCACCCAGGGGGGACAGGGGGTTGAAAAACTGTTTTTT.

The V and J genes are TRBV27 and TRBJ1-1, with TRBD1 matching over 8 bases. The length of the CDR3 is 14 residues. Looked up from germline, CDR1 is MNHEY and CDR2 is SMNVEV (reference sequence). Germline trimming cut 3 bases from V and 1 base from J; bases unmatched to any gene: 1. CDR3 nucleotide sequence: TGTGCCAGCAGTTTGCAGGGGGCGAACACTGAAGCTTTCTTT. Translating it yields CASSLQGANTEAFF.

The CDR3 spells CASSARDRGVGANTEAFF. In nucleotides, the CDR3 is TGTGCCAGCAGCGCCCGGGACAGGGGAGTTGGGGCTAACACTGAAGCTTTCTTT. V gene TRBV14 combines with J gene TRBJ1-1; 10 bases line up with TRBD1. CDR1 and CDR2 (germline): SGHDN, FVKESK. With V trimmed by 5 bases and J by 2 bases, 14 bases remained unmatched. The CDR3 is 18 amino acids.

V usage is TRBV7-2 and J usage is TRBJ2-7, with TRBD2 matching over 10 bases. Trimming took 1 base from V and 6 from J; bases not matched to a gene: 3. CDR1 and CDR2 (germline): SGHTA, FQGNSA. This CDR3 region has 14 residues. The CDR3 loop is CASSLGVAGGEQYF. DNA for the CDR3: TGTGCCAGCAGCTTAGGGGTAGCGGGAGGCGAGCAGTACTTC.

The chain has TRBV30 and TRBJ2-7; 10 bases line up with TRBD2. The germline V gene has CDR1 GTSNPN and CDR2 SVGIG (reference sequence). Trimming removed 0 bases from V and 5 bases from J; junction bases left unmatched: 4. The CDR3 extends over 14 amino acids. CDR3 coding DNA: TGTGCCTGGAGTGTGGGGCTAGCGGGAGACGAGCAGTACTTC. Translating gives CAWSVGLAGDEQYF.

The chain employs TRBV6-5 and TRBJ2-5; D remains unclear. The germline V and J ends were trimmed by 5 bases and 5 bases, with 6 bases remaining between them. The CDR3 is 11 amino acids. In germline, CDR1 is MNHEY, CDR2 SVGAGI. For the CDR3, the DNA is TGTGCCAGCAGTACGAGGGAGACCCAGTACTTC. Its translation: CASSTRETQYF.

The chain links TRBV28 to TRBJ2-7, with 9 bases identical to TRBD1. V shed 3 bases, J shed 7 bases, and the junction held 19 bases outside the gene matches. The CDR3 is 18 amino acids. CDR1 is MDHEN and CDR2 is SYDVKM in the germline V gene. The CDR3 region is CASSFGPLGDRALEEQYF. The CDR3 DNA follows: TGTGCCAGCAGTTTCGGGCCCCTGGGGGACAGGGCGTTAGAAGAGCAGTACTTC.

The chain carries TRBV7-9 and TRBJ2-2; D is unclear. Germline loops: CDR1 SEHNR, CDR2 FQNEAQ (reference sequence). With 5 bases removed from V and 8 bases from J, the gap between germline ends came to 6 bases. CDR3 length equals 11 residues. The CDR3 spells CASSAVGELFF. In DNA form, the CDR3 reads TGTGCCAGCAGCGCAGTGGGGGAGCTGTTTTTT. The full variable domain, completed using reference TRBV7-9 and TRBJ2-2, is DTGVSQNPRHKITKRGQNVTFRCDPISEHNRLYWYRQTLGQGPEFLTYFQNEAQLEKSRLLSDRFSAERPKGSFSTLEIQRTEQGDSAMYLCASSAVGELFFGEGSRLTVL.

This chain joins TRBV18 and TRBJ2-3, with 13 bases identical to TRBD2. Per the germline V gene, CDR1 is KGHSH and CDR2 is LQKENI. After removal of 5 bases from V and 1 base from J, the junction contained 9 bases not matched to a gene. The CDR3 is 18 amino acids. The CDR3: CASSSGLAGAVGTDTQYF. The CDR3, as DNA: TGTGCCAGCTCATCCGGACTAGCGGGAGCTGTCGGCACAGATACGCAGTATTTT.

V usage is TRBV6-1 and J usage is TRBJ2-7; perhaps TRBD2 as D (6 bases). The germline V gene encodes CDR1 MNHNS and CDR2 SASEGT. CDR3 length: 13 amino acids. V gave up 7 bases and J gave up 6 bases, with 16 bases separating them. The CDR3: CASTVRDFAEQYF. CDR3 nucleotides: TGTGCCAGCACGGTCCGGGACTTTGCCGAGCAGTACTTC.

DNA of the CDR3: TGTGCCAGCAGCTCGACAGCCACTATCGGCTACACCTTC. This codes for CASSSTATIGYTF. The chain joins TRBV5-6 to TRBJ1-2; a weak D match, TRBD1 (5 bases). Trimming took off 3 bases at V and 8 bases at J, with 14 bases between the two ends. The CDR3 runs 13 residues. Per germline, CDR1 SGHDT and CDR2 YYEEEE.